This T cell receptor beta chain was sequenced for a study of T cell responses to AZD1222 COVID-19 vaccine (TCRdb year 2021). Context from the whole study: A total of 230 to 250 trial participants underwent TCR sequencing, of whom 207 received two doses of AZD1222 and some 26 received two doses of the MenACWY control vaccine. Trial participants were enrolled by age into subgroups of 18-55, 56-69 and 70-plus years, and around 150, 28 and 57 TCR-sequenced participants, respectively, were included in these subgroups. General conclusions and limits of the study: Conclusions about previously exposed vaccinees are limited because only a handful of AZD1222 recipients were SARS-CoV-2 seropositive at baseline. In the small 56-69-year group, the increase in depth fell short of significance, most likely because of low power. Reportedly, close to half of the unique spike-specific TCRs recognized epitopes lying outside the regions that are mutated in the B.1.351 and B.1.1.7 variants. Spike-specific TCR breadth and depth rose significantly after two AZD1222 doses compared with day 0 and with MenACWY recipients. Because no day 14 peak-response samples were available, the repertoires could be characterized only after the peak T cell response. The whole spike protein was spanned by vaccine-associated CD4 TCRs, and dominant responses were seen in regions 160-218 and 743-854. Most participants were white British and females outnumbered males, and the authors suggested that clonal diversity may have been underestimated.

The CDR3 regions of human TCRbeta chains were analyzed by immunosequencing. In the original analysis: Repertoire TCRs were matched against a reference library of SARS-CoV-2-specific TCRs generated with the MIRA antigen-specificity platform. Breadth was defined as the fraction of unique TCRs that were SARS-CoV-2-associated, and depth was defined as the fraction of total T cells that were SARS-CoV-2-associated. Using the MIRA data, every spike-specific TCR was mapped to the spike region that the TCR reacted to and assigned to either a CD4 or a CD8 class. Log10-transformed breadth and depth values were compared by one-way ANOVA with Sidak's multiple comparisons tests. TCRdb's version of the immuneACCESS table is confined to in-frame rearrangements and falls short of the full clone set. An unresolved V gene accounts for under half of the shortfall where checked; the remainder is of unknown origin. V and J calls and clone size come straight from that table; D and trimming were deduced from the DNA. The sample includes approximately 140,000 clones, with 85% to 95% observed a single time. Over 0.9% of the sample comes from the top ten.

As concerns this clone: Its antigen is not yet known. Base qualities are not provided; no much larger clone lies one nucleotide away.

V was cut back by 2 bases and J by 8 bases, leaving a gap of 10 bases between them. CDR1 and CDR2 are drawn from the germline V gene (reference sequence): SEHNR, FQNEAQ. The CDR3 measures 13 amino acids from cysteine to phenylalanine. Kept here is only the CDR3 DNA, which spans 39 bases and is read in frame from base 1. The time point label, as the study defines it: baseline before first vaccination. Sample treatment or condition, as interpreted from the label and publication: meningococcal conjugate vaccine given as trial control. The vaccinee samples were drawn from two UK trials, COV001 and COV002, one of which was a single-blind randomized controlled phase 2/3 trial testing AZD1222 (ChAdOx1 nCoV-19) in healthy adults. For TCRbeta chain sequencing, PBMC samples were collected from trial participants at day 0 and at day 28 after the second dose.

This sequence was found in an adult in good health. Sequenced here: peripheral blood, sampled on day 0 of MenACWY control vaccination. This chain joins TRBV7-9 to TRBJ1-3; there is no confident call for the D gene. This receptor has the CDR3 CASSLSTSDTIYF. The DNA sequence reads TGTGCCAGCAGCTTATCAACCTCGGACACCATATATTTT.